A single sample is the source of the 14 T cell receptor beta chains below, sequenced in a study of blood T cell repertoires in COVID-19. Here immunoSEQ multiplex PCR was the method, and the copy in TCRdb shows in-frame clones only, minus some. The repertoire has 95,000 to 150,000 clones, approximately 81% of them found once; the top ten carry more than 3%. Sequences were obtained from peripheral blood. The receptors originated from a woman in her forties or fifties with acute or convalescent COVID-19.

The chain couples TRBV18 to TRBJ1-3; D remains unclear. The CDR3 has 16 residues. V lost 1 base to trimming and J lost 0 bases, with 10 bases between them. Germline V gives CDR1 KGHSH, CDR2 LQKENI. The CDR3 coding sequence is TGTGCCAGCTCACCACGGGAGAAAAGCTCTGGAAACACCATATATTTT. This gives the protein CASSPREKSSGNTIYF.

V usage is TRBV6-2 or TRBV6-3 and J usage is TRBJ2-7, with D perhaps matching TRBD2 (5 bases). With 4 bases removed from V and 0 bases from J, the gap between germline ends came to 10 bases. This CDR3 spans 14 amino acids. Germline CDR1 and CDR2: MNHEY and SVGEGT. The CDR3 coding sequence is TGTGCCAGCAGTTGGTACACTAGCTCCTACGAGCAGTACTTC. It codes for CASSWYTSSYEQYF.

The CDR3 nucleotides are TGTGCCAGCTCACCAAACAGGGGGTTATACAATGAGCAGTTCTTC. This translates into CASSPNRGLYNEQFF. This chain uses TRBV18 with TRBJ2-1; 8 bases are a match to TRBD1. Germline V gene data show CDR1 as KGHSH and CDR2 as LQKENI. The V gene end was trimmed by 2 bases and the J gene end by 4 bases; junction bases not matched to a gene: 4. The CDR3 loop spans 15 amino acids.

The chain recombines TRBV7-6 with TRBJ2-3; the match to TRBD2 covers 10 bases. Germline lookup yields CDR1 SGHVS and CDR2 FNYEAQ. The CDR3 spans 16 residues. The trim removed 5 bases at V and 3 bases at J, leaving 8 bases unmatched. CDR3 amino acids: CASSPQTSGITDTQYF. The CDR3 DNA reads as TGTGCCAGCAGCCCGCAAACTAGCGGGATTACAGATACGCAGTATTTT.

DNA of the CDR3: TGTGCCAGCACTCCCCGGGACAGCGTCAATCAGCCCCAGCATTTT. Translating it yields CASTPRDSVNQPQHF. This chain links TRBV19 with TRBJ1-5, with 7 nucleotides matching TRBD1. The length of the CDR3 is 15 residues. Losses at the gene ends were 9 bases for V and 3 bases for J; bases not matched to a gene: 11. Germline V lookup: CDR1 LNHDA, CDR2 SQIVND (reference sequence).

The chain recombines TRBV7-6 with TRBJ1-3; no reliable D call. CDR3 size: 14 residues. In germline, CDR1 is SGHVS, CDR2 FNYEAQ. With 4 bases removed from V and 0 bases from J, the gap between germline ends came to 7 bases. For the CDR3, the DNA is TGTGCCAGCAGCTCGAGTAGCTCTGGAAACACCATATATTTT. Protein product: CASSSSSSGNTIYF.

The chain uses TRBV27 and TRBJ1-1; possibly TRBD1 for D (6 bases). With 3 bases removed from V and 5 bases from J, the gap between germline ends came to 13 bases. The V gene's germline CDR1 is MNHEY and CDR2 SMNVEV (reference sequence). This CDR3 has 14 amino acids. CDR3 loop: CASSFSQGMTEAFF. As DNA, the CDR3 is TGTGCCAGCAGTTTTTCACAGGGTATGACTGAAGCTTTCTTT.

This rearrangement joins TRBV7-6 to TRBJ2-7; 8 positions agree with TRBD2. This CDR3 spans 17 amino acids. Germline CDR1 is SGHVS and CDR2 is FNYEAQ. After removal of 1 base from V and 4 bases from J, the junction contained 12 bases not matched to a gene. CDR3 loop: CASSLVASSGSLYEQYF. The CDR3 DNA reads TGTGCCAGCAGCTTAGTGGCGAGCAGCGGGAGTCTGTACGAGCAGTACTTC.

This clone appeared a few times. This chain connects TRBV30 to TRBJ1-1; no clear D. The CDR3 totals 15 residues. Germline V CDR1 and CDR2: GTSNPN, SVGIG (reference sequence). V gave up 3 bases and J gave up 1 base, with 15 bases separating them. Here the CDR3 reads CAWRINYGSNTEAFF. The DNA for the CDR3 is TGTGCCTGGAGAATAAACTACGGGTCGAACACTGAAGCTTTCTTT.

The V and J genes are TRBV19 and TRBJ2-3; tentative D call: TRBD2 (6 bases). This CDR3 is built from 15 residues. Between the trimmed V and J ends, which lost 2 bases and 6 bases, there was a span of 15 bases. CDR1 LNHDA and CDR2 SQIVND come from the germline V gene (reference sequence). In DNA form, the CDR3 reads TGTGCCAGTAGTATAAGCAAACTAGCATATGATACGCAGTATTTT. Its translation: CASSISKLAYDTQYF. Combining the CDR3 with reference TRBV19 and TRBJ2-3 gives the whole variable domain DGGITQSPKYLFRKEGQNVTLSCEQNLNHDAMYWYRQDPGQGLRLIYYSQIVNDFQKGDIAEGYSVSREKKESFPLTVTSAQKNPTAFYLCASSISKLAYDTQYFGPGTRLTVL.

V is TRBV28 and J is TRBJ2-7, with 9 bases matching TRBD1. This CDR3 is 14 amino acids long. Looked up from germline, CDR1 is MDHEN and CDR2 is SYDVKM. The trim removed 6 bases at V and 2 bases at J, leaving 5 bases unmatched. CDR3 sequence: CASRSGTGTYEQYF. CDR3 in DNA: TGTGCCAGCAGATCCGGGACAGGGACCTACGAGCAGTACTTC. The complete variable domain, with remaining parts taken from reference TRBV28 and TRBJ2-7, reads DVKVTQSSRYLVKRTGEKVFLECVQDMDHENMFWYRQDPGLGLRLIYFSYDVKMKEKGDIPEGYSVSREKKERFSLILESASTNQTSMYLCASRSGTGTYEQYFGPGTRLTVT.

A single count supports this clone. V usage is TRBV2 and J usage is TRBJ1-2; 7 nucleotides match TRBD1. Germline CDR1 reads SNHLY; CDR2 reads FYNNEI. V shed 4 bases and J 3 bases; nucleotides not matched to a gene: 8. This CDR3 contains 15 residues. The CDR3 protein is CASSGSRDSHYGYTF. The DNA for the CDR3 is TGTGCCAGCAGTGGGTCCCGGGACAGCCACTATGGCTACACCTTC.

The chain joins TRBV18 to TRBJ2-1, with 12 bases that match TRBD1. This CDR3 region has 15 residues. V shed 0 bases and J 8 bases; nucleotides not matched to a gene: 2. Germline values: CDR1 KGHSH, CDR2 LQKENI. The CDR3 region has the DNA TGTGCCAGCTCACCACCGGGACAGGGGGCGGATGAGCAGTTCTTC. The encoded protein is CASSPPGQGADEQFF.

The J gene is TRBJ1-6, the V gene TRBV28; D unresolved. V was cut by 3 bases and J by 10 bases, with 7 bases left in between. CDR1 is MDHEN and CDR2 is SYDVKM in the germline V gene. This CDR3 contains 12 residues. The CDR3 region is CASSLVRSPLHF. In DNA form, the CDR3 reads TGTGCCAGCAGTTTGGTGCGCTCACCCCTCCACTTT.